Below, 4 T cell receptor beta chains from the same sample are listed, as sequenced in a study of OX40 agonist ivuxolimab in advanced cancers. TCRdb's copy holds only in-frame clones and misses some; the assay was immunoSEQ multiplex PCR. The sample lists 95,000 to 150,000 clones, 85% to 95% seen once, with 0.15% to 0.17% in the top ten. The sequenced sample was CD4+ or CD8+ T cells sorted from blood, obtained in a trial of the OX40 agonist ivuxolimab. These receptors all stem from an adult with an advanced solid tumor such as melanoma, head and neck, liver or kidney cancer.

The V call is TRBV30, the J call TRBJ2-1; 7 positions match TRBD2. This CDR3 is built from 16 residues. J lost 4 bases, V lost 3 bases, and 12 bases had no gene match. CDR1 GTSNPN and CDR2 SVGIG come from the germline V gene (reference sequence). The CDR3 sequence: CAWRSSGAEGYNEQFF. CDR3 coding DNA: TGTGCCTGGAGGAGCAGCGGGGCGGAGGGGTACAATGAGCAGTTCTTC.

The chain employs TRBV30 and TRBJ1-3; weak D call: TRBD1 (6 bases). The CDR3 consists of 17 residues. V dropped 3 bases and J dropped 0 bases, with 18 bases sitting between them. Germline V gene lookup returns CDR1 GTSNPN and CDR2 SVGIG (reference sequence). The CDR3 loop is CAWSRKGGTHSGNTIYF. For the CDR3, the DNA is TGTGCCTGGAGCCGAAAAGGGGGGACTCACTCTGGAAACACCATATATTTT.

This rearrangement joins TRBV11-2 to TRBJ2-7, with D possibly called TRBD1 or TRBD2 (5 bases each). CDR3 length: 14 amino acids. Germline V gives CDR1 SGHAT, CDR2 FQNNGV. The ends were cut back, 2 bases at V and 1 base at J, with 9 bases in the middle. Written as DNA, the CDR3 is TGTGCCAGCAGCTTAACAGGACTTTCCTACGAGCAGTACTTC. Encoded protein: CASSLTGLSYEQYF.

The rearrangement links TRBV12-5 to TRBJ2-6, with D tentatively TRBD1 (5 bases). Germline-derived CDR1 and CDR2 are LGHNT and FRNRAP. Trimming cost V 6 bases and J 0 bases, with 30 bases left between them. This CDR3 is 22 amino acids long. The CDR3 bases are TGTGCTAGTGGCCTGGGGCACACGAGAGATCGCTACTTTAGCTCTGGGGCCAACGTCCTGACTTTC. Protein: CASGLGHTRDRYFSSGANVLTF. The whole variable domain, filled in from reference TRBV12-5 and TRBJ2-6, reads DARVTQTPRHKVTEMGQEVTMRCQPILGHNTVFWYRQTMMQGLELLAYFRNRAPLDDSGMPKDRFSAEMPDATLATLKIQPSEPRDSAVYFCASGLGHTRDRYFSSGANVLTFGAGSRLTVL.